The clone carrying this T cell receptor (beta chain) was counted many times. Its antigen is unknown. The sample comes from a study of CD8 T cells in ankylosing spondylitis. Unmatched junction bases numbered 5, after V lost 5 bases and J lost 2 bases. Germline V gene sequence: CDR1 DFQATT, CDR2 SNEGSKA (reference sequence). This CDR3 is 13 amino acids long. Notes on the study in general: Researchers reportedly found disease-linked clones significantly enriched in matched ankylosing spondylitis synovial fluid. For ankylosing spondylitis blood, a TCR beta motif of several highly homologous variants appeared characteristic. Researchers report that disease-linked clones proved CD8+ and relatively rare in peripheral blood. Some of the motif variants had earlier been found in reactive arthritis patients' fluid and blood.

A single record per CDR3 protein comes from TCRdb applying MiXCR to the 5' RACE reads. The table records 250,000 or so distinct CDR3 sequences, approximately 24% of them present only once. The source is a male donor with ankylosing spondylitis or in good health (not recorded which). The sequenced sample consisted of blood, either unsorted or a sorted T cell fraction (not recorded which). The chain couples TRBV20-1 to TRBJ2-5, with 7 bases aligning to TRBD2. CDR3 coding DNA: TGCAGTGCTTTAGGACTAGGTCAAGAGACCCAGTACTTC. It yields the protein CSALGLGQETQYF.